Listed below are T cell receptor beta chains from one sample, sequenced in a study of cytomegalovirus exposure and HLA in healthy donors. The repertoire was sequenced with immunoSEQ multiplex PCR; TCRdb's copy has only in-frame clones and lacks some. The sample contains 200,000 to 300,000 clones, approximately 80% of which appear only once. The sample was PBMCs. The receptor source for this set is an older woman in good health and CMV-seropositive. Each CDR3 is given with its conserved first and last residue. A D gene is named only where the DNA matches it firmly. Rows may omit the clone size; those that give it use once, few, many or a size class.

TRBD1	TRBV2	TRBJ1-4	-	CASSEAAAGGNEKLFF	TGTGCCAGCAGTGAAGCCGCGGCAGGGGGTAATGAAAAACTGTTTTTT
TRBD2	TRBV7-2	TRBJ2-2	-	CASSLVASGSRTGELFF	TGTGCCAGCAGCTTAGTAGCTAGCGGGAGCCGGACCGGGGAGCTGTTTTTT
TRBD1	TRBV7-9	TRBJ1-1	-	CAGDRMNTEAFF	TGTGCCGGGGACAGAATGAACACTGAAGCTTTCTTT
-	TRBV5-4	TRBJ2-1	-	CASSSDSHNEQFF	TGTGCCAGCAGCTCCGACTCGCACAATGAGCAGTTCTTC
TRBD2	TRBV6-6	TRBJ2-3	-	CASRSSGSGTDTQYF	TGTGCCAGCAGATCTAGCGGGAGTGGTACAGATACGCAGTATTTT
-	TRBV19	TRBJ1-1	-	CASRNTEAFF	TGTGCCAGTCGGAACACTGAAGCTTTCTTT
TRBD2	TRBV19	TRBJ2-5	-	CASSIREGTSQETQYF	TGTGCCAGTAGTATCCGGGAGGGGACGTCCCAAGAGACCCAGTACTTC
-	TRBV4-2	TRBJ2-1	-	CASSQDRTDRQFF	TGTGCCAGCAGCCAAGATCGAACAGATAGGCAGTTCTTC
TRBD2	TRBV29-1	TRBJ2-1	-	CSAEGVLVAGGPGDEQFF	TGCAGCGCTGAAGGCGTGTTAGTAGCGGGAGGCCCCGGCGATGAGCAGTTCTTC
-	TRBV6-5	TRBJ1-2	-	CASSYSGGVGYGYTF	TGTGCCAGCAGTTACTCGGGGGGGGTAGGCTATGGCTACACCTTC
-	TRBV5-1	TRBJ2-1	-	CASNSLDSSNEQFF	TGCGCCAGCAACTCCCTGGATAGCTCCAATGAGCAGTTCTTC
-	TRBV2	TRBJ1-2	-	CASSWRTYGYTF	TGTGCCAGCAGCTGGAGAACCTATGGCTACACCTTC
TRBD1	TRBV10-3	TRBJ1-3	-	CATYSTGTSGNTIYF	TGTGCCACCTATTCGACAGGGACCTCTGGAAACACCATATATTTT
TRBD2	TRBV6-6	TRBJ2-1	-	CASSSTSGFLGEQFF	TGTGCCAGCAGTTCGACTAGCGGTTTCCTCGGTGAGCAGTTCTTC
-	TRBV15	TRBJ1-2	-	CATSRDRNPRYGYTF	TGTGCCACCAGCCGAGACAGGAACCCGCGCTATGGCTACACCTTC
-	TRBV20-1	TRBJ2-3	-	CSAWAGDTQYF	TGCAGTGCTTGGGCTGGAGATACGCAGTATTTT
TRBD2	TRBV25-1	TRBJ2-1	-	CASSESGTSLSNEQFF	TGTGCCAGCAGTGAATCCGGGACTAGCCTGTCAAATGAGCAGTTCTTC
TRBD2	TRBV11-2	TRBJ2-1	-	CASSSTWAGGEQFF	TGTGCCAGCAGCTCCACTTGGGCGGGGGGTGAGCAGTTCTTC
TRBD1	TRBV5-1	TRBJ1-2	-	CASSPGQVDAYGYTF	TGCGCCAGCAGCCCGGGACAGGTTGATGCCTATGGCTACACCTTC
TRBD2	TRBV19	TRBJ2-1	-	CASSIGAGGRDEQFF	TGTGCCAGTAGTATCGGAGCGGGAGGACGGGATGAGCAGTTCTTC
-	TRBV27	TRBJ1-2	-	CASSSPRASGNYGYTF	TGTGCCAGCAGTTCCCCCCGAGCCTCCGGTAACTATGGCTACACCTTC
TRBD1	TRBV7-2	TRBJ1-1	-	CASSPRQGAWTEAFF	TGTGCCAGCAGCCCACGACAGGGGGCATGGACTGAAGCTTTCTTT
TRBD2	TRBV27	TRBJ2-7	once	CASSSLAGSSYEQYF	TGTGCCAGCAGTTCCTTAGCGGGGAGCTCCTACGAGCAGTACTTC